Shown below are 5 T cell receptor beta chains from a single sample sequenced in a study of blood T cells in healthy people across ages. Primers used in a second PCR of about 7 to 12 cycles were a sample-barcoded 5' primer and a J-beta primer mix. TCRdb reprocessed the 5' RACE reads via MiXCR and lists one record per CDR3 protein. The sample yields over 950,000 distinct CDR3 sequences, roughly 50% seen once. Sequencing was carried out using blood. The receptor set was obtained from a woman aged 55-70 years in good health.

V usage is TRBV7-2 and J usage is TRBJ2-5; 9 bases are a match to TRBD2. Matching the DNA end better, TRBJ2-7 makes the J call doubtful. The CDR3 has 15 amino acids. CDR1 and CDR2 (germline): SGHTA, FQGNSA. CDR3 coding DNA: TGTGCCAGCAGCTACTTTAGCGGGAGTATCGACGAGCAGTACTTC. Translation gives CASSYFSGSIDEQYF.

The chain has TRBV7-2 and TRBJ2-1; a weak D match, TRBD2 (5 bases). V was shortened by 2 bases and J by 13 bases, with 18 bases between the two germline ends. Germline loops: CDR1 SGHTA, CDR2 FQGNSA. The CDR3 spans 14 residues. Written as DNA, the CDR3 is TGTGCCAGCAGCTTACTTCGAGCGGACGGAAAACAGTTCTTC. This encodes CASSLLRADGKQFF.

The chain couples TRBV25-1 to TRBJ2-5; D is possibly TRBD2 (7 bases). This CDR3 is built from 15 residues. Germline-derived CDR1 and CDR2 are MGHDK and SYGVNS. V was shortened by 3 bases and J by 3 bases, with 14 bases between the two germline ends. The CDR3 reads CASSEVTGREETQYF. CDR3 sequence (DNA): TGTGCCAGCAGTGAGGTCACAGGGAGGGAAGAGACCCAGTACTTC.

J is TRBJ2-1 and V is TRBV12-3 or TRBV12-4; D unclear. V was clipped by 7 bases and J by 8 bases, with 21 bases between them. This CDR3 is built from 15 residues. CDR3 coding DNA: TGTGCCAGCAAGAGTTTGCGGAGCCAGTTGGATGAGCAGTTCTTC. Encoded protein: CASKSLRSQLDEQFF.

This clonotype was seen a handful of times. The chain couples TRBV28 to TRBJ1-5; D not certain. This CDR3 spans 13 amino acids. Germline CDR1 reads MDHEN; CDR2 reads SYDVKM. V gave up 6 bases and J gave up 7 bases, with 13 bases separating them. CDR3 nucleotide sequence: TGTGCCAGCAGGTCAGGTACCTACCAGCCCCAGCATTTT. This translates into CASRSGTYQPQHF.